These 20 T cell receptor beta chains came from one sample sequenced in a study of blood T cell repertoires in COVID-19. Profiled with immunoSEQ multiplex PCR; TCRdb holds only in-frame clones, not every one. The sample has about 210,000 clones, roughly nine tenths seen once. Sequencing used peripheral blood. Receptors originate from a man in his sixties or seventies with acute or convalescent COVID-19.

The rearrangement uses TRBV4-2 and TRBJ2-3; TRBD2 aligns across 15 bases. This CDR3 is 17 amino acids long. Germline CDR1 reads LGHNA; CDR2 reads YNFKEQ. Trimming took 3 bases from V and 4 from J; bases not matched to a gene: 5. The CDR3 nucleotides read TGTGCCAGCAGCCAGGGCGGACTAGCGGGAGGGTCAGATACGCAGTATTTT. Its protein is CASSQGGLAGGSDTQYF.

J is TRBJ1-2 and V is TRBV29-1, with 7 bases that match TRBD1. V lost 8 bases, J lost 5 bases, and 11 bases stayed unmatched. Germline CDR1 and CDR2: SQVTM and ANQGSEA. The CDR3 contains 13 residues. In DNA form, the CDR3 reads TGCAGCTTCTCATCGGGACAGAGGTATGGCTACACCTTC. It translates to CSFSSGQRYGYTF.

V and J are TRBV18 and TRBJ2-7; tentative D call: TRBD1 (5 bases). Germline V CDR1 and CDR2: KGHSH, LQKENI. The CDR3 is 14 residues long. V was pared by 5 bases and J by 2 bases, with 13 bases between. The CDR3 sequence is CASSDSKGAYEQYF. Here the CDR3 DNA reads TGTGCCAGCTCAGACAGTAAAGGGGCCTACGAGCAGTACTTC.

This chain joins TRBV28 and TRBJ2-7, with 9 bases aligning to TRBD2. This CDR3 is built from 14 residues. Germline assignment: CDR1 MDHEN and CDR2 SYDVKM. With V trimmed by 5 bases and J by 0 bases, 2 bases remained unmatched. CDR3 sequence reads: CASSRSGSSYEQYF. In DNA form, the CDR3 reads TGTGCCAGCAGTCGTAGCGGGAGCTCCTACGAGCAGTACTTC. Full variable domain (outside the CDR3, taken from reference TRBV28 and TRBJ2-7): DVKVTQSSRYLVKRTGEKVFLECVQDMDHENMFWYRQDPGLGLRLIYFSYDVKMKEKGDIPEGYSVSREKKERFSLILESASTNQTSMYLCASSRSGSSYEQYFGPGTRLTVT.

The chain joins TRBV7-2 to TRBJ2-1; D is perhaps TRBD2 (6 bases). The CDR3 spans 14 residues. Per germline, CDR1 SGHTA and CDR2 FQGNSA. The V gene lost 8 bases and the J gene lost 8 bases, with 19 bases spanning the gap. CDR3 coding DNA: TGTGCCAGCCGCGGAGTAAGCCCTAGCGATGAGCAGTTCTTC. It translates to CASRGVSPSDEQFF.

The rearrangement links TRBV2 to TRBJ1-6, with 8 bases aligning to TRBD1. Germline trimming cut 8 bases from V and 7 bases from J; bases unmatched to any gene: 10. The germline V gene has CDR1 SNHLY and CDR2 FYNNEI. CDR3 length: 15 residues. In nucleotides, the CDR3 is TGTGCCAGCGGTCCTCCAGGGGGCTGGAATTCACCCCTCCACTTT. This translates into CASGPPGGWNSPLHF.

This chain links TRBV7-2 with TRBJ2-2; 7 bases agree with TRBD1. Germline V gives CDR1 SGHTA, CDR2 FQGNSA. This CDR3 is 15 amino acids long. V was clipped by 6 bases and J by 8 bases; unmatched bases: 12. The DNA for the CDR3 is TGTGCCAGCAGAACCGGGACAGAACATCGGGGGGAGCTGTTTTTT. Its protein product is CASRTGTEHRGELFF.

The chain carries TRBV19 and TRBJ1-5, with D possibly TRBD1 on 6 matching bases. This CDR3 comprises 14 residues. Germline CDR1 is LNHDA and CDR2 is SQIVND (reference sequence). Trimming stripped 7 bases from V and 3 bases from J, with 13 bases between. The CDR3 here is CASTHRVFNQPQHF. CDR3 DNA sequence: TGTGCCAGTACCCACAGGGTGTTCAATCAGCCCCAGCATTTT.

A single count supports this clone. J is TRBJ2-5 and V is TRBV19; TRBD1 matches at 8 bases. There are 14 residues in the CDR3. Germline-derived CDR1 and CDR2 are LNHDA and SQIVND (reference sequence). V lost 4 bases to trimming and J lost 7 bases; unmatched junction nucleotides: 8. The CDR3, as DNA: TGTGCCAGTAGTACAGCGGACAGGGTTGGGACCCAGTACTTC. Encoded protein: CASSTADRVGTQYF.

The J gene is TRBJ2-5, the V gene TRBV25-1, with a weak D call TRBD2 (6 bases). Germline loops: CDR1 MGHDK, CDR2 SYGVNS. The V and J ends lost 8 bases and 5 bases respectively, with 21 bases between them. The length of the CDR3 is 15 residues. Here the CDR3 reads CASRRVPQGGETQYF. The CDR3 DNA follows: TGTGCCAGCCGAAGGGTGCCTCAGGGAGGCGAGACCCAGTACTTC.

The sample holds a few counts of this clone. This chain links TRBV7-9 with TRBJ2-3, with 9 nucleotides matching TRBD2. Trimming removed 1 base from V and 1 base from J; junction bases left unmatched: 3. Germline V CDR1 and CDR2: SEHNR, FQNEAQ (reference sequence). The CDR3 has 16 residues. The CDR3 coding sequence is TGTGCCAGCAGCTTAGATAGCGGGAGCGGCACAGATACGCAGTATTTT. This gives the protein CASSLDSGSGTDTQYF.

The J gene is TRBJ1-1, the V gene TRBV19, with a weak D call TRBD1 (6 bases). Germline V CDR1 and CDR2: LNHDA, SQIVND (reference sequence). V was clipped by 3 bases and J by 5 bases, with 19 bases between them. There are 16 residues in the CDR3. CDR3 sequence: CASSMSTGRGWTEAFF. The CDR3 DNA reads as TGTGCCAGTAGTATGTCGACGGGCAGGGGTTGGACTGAAGCTTTCTTT.

The CDR3 region has the DNA TGTGCTAGTGGTTTGTCCGTGAATGAGCAGTTCTTC. Its translation: CASGLSVNEQFF. The V call is TRBV12-5, the J call TRBJ2-1; D unresolved. Germline CDR1 is LGHNT and CDR2 is FRNRAP. Trimming pared 2 bases from V and 7 bases from J, leaving 6 bases between. The length of the CDR3 is 12 residues. The variable domain in full, completed from reference TRBV12-5 and TRBJ2-1, reads DARVTQTPRHKVTEMGQEVTMRCQPILGHNTVFWYRQTMMQGLELLAYFRNRAPLDDSGMPKDRFSAEMPDATLATLKIQPSEPRDSAVYFCASGLSVNEQFFGPGTRLTVL.

The genes are TRBV28 and TRBJ1-4; 9 bases align to TRBD1. CDR3 length equals 14 residues. Germline trimming cut 6 bases from V and 10 bases from J; bases unmatched to any gene: 9. Germline V lookup: CDR1 MDHEN, CDR2 SYDVKM. In nucleotides, the CDR3 is TGTGCCAGCAGCCCGGGACAGGGTCATGGAAAACTGTTTTTT. This translates into CASSPGQGHGKLFF. The full variable domain, rest sourced from reference TRBV28 and TRBJ1-4, is DVKVTQSSRYLVKRTGEKVFLECVQDMDHENMFWYRQDPGLGLRLIYFSYDVKMKEKGDIPEGYSVSREKKERFSLILESASTNQTSMYLCASSPGQGHGKLFFGSGTQLSVL.

Points on this clone: The sample carries other DNA sequences with the same CDR3. J is TRBJ2-2 and V is TRBV3-1 (or the pseudogene TRBV3-2); D unclear. Deletions cut 4 bases from V and 0 bases from J, with 3 bases between. The CDR3 contains 13 residues. Germline lookup yields CDR1 LGHDT and CDR2 YNNKEL (reference sequence). The CDR3 loop is CASSLTNTGELFF. For the CDR3, the DNA is TGTGCCAGCAGCCTTACGAACACCGGGGAGCTGTTTTTT.

This chain uses TRBV19 with TRBJ2-2; D is possibly TRBD2 (6 bases). V lost 5 bases and J lost 7, with 14 bases in between. In germline, CDR1 is LNHDA, CDR2 SQIVND (reference sequence). The length of the CDR3 is 14 residues. CDR3: CASSPGVYIGELFF. In nucleotides, the CDR3 is TGTGCCAGTAGTCCGGGAGTATACATCGGGGAGCTGTTTTTT.

Only a few counts were recorded for this clone. The chain has TRBV4-2 and TRBJ2-7; 9 positions match TRBD1. Trimming removed 4 bases from V and 5 bases from J; junction bases left unmatched: 9. Germline loops: CDR1 LGHNA, CDR2 YNFKEQ. The CDR3 is 15 amino acids. CDR3 region: CASSRGTGYLHEQYF. For the CDR3, the DNA is TGTGCCAGCAGCCGCGGGACAGGGTATCTCCACGAGCAGTACTTC.

In DNA, the CDR3 is TGTGCCAGCAGTAAAACAGGGAACACCGGGGAGCTGTTTTTT. Translation: CASSKTGNTGELFF. The rearrangement uses TRBV2 and TRBJ2-2, with D tentatively TRBD1 (5 bases). Looked up from germline, CDR1 is SNHLY and CDR2 is FYNNEI. The CDR3 contains 14 residues. Trimming pared 5 bases from V and 1 base from J, leaving 8 bases between.

The rearrangement uses TRBV7-6 and TRBJ2-3, with 8 positions matching TRBD1. This CDR3 region has 14 residues. The junction had 5 bases not matched to a gene; V was cut back by 5 bases and J by 4 bases. The germline CDR1 and CDR2 sequences are SGHVS and FNYEAQ. The CDR3: CASSIDRGPDTQYF. The DNA of the CDR3 is TGTGCCAGCAGCATAGACAGGGGACCAGATACGCAGTATTTT.

V is TRBV3-1 (or the pseudogene TRBV3-2) and J is TRBJ1-2; 7 nucleotides match TRBD1. V was clipped by 1 base and J by 3 bases; unmatched bases: 5. Germline CDR1 is LGHDT and CDR2 is YNNKEL (reference sequence). This CDR3 comprises 15 residues. The CDR3 nucleotides read TGTGCCAGCAGCCAAGCCTCGACAGGGCACTATGGCTACACCTTC. It encodes CASSQASTGHYGYTF.